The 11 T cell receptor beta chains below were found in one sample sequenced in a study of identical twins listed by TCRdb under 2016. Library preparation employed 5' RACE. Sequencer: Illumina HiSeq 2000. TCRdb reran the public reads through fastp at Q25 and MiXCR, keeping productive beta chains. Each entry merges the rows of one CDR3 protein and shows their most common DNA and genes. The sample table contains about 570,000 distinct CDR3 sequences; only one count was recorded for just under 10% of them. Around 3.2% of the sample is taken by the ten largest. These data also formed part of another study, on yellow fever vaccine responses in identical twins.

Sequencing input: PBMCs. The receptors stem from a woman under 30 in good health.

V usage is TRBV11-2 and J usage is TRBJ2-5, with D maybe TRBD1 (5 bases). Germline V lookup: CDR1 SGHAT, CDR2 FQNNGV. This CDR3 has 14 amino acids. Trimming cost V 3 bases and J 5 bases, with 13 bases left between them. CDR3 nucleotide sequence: TGTGCCAGCAGCTTTGGGGCCGCCTGGGAGACCCAGTACTTC. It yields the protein CASSFGAAWETQYF.

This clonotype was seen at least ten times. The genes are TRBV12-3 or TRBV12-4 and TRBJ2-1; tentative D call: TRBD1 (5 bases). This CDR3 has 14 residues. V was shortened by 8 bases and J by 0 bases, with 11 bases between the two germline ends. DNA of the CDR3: TGTGCCAGCCGTGAGGACAACTCCTACAATGAGCAGTTCTTC. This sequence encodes CASREDNSYNEQFF.

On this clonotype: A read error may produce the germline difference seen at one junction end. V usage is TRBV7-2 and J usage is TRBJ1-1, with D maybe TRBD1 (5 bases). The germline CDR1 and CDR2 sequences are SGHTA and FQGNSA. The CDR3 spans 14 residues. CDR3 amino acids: CAGSLRQLSTEAFF. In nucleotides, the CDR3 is TGTGCCGGCAGCTTACGACAGTTGAGCACTGAAGCTTTCTTT.

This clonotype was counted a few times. The CDR3 sequence is CASSLDPGTSYEQFF. DNA for the CDR3: TGTGCCAGCAGTCTAGACCCCGGGACTAGCTATGAGCAGTTCTTC. The V and J genes are TRBV12-3 or TRBV12-4 and TRBJ2-1, with 9 bases aligning to TRBD2. Unmatched junction bases numbered 10, after V lost 5 bases and J lost 8 bases. CDR3 length: 15 amino acids.

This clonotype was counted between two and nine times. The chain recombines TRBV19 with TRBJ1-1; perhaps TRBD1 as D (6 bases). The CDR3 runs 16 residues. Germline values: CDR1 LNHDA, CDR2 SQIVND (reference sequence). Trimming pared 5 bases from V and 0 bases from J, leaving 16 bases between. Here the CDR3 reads CASSQRGRGMNTEAFF. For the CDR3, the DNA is TGTGCCAGTAGTCAACGGGGCAGGGGTATGAACACTGAAGCTTTCTTT.

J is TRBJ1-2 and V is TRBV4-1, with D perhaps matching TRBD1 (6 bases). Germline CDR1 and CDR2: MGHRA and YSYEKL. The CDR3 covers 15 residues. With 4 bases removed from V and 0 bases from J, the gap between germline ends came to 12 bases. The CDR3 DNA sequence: TGCGCCAGCAGCCCTGGGACATATACTAACTATGGCTACACCTTC. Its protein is CASSPGTYTNYGYTF.

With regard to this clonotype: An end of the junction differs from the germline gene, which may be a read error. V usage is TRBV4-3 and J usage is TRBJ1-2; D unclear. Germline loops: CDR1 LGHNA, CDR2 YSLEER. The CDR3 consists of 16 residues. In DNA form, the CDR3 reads TGCGCCAGCAGCCAAGATCGGCTGGCAGCTAACTATGCCTACACCTTC. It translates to CASSQDRLAANYAYTF.

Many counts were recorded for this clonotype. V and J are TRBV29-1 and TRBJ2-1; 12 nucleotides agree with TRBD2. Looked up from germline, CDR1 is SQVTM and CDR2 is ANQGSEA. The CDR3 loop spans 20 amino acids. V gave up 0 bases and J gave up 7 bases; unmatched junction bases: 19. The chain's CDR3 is CSVEDNSLLASGRAQNEQFF. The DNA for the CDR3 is TGCAGCGTTGAAGATAATTCCCTTTTGGCTAGCGGGAGGGCACAGAATGAGCAGTTCTTC.

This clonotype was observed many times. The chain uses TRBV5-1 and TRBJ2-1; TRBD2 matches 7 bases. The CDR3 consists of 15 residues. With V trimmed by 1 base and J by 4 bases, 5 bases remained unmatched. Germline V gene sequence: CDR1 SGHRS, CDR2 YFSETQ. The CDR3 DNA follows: TGCGCCAGCAGCTTGTACGGCGGGGGATACAATGAGCAGTTCTTC. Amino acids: CASSLYGGGYNEQFF.

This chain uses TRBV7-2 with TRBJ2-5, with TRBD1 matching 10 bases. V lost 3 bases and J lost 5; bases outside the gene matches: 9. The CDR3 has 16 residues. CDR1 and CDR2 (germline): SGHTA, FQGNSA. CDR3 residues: CASSLGQGRSGETQYF. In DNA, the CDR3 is TGTGCCAGCAGCTTGGGACAGGGGAGGAGCGGGGAGACCCAGTACTTC. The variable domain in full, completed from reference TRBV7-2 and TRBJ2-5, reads GAGVSQSPSNKVTEKGKDVELRCDPISGHTALYWYRQSLGQGLEFLIYFQGNSAPDKSGLPSDRFSAERTGGSVSTLTIQRTQQEDSAVYLCASSLGQGRSGETQYFGPGTRLLVL.

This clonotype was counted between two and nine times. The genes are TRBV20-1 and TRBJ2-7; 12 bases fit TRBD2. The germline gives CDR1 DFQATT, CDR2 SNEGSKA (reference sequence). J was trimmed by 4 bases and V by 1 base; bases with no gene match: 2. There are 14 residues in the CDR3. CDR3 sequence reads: CSARGTSGTYEQYF. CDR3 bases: TGCAGTGCTAGAGGGACTAGCGGGACGTACGAGCAGTACTTC.